A selection of T cell receptor beta chains follows, all from one sample in a study of T cell responses to AZD1222 COVID-19 vaccine. Produced via immunoSEQ multiplex PCR; TCRdb's table is partial and in-frame only. The data contain 85,000 to 130,000 clones, less than 95% of them singletons. The specimen comprised peripheral blood, sampled 28 days after the second AZD1222 dose. The source is an adult who received the AZD1222 COVID-19 vaccine. CDR3s include the opening cysteine and the closing phenylalanine or tryptophan. D genes are given only for firm matches. The size entry is marked missing in some rows and otherwise reads once, few, many or a size class.

abundance	v_gene	d_gene	j_gene	CDR3nt	CDR3aa
.	TRBV29-1	TRBD2	TRBJ2-1	TGCAGCGTTGCTTTGGCGGGGGGGCCCCATGAGCAGTTCTTC	CSVALAGGPHEQFF
once	TRBV5-1	TRBD2	TRBJ2-1	TGCGCCAGCAGCACACTAGCGGGGGCCTACAATGAGCAGTTCTTC	CASSTLAGAYNEQFF
.	TRBV4-1	TRBD2	TRBJ2-2	TGCGCCAGCAGCCTCGGGACTAGGGGCACCGGGGAGCTGTTTTTT	CASSLGTRGTGELFF
few	TRBV5-8	.	TRBJ2-3	TGTGCCAGCAGCCTCCGGGCAGATACGCAGTATTTT	CASSLRADTQYF
.	TRBV3-1/TRBV3-2	.	TRBJ1-2	TGTGCCAGCAGCCAAGATCGTCGGGCCTATGGCTACACCTTC	CASSQDRRAYGYTF
.	TRBV4-3	.	TRBJ1-1	TGCGCCAGCAGCCCTACCGGGCCCTACACTGAAGCTTTCTTT	CASSPTGPYTEAFF
.	TRBV7-3	TRBD2	TRBJ2-3	TGTGCCAGCAGCCTCACAGCGGGGGGAGGTGGTGGCACAGATACGCAGTATTTT	CASSLTAGGGGGTDTQYF
.	TRBV6-5	.	TRBJ1-6	TGTGCCAGCAGTTCGTCAGGTTCACCCCTCCACTTT	CASSSSGSPLHF
.	TRBV6-6	TRBD1	TRBJ1-5	TGTGCCAGCAGCCAACCGGGACAGAATCAGCCCCAGCATTTT	CASSQPGQNQPQHF
.	TRBV12-5	.	TRBJ2-1	TGTGCTAGTGCCTATTCCTACAATGAGCAGTTCTTC	CASAYSYNEQFF
.	TRBV5-4	.	TRBJ1-5	TGTGCCAGCAGCCCAAACCCTCAACAGCCCCAGCATTTT	CASSPNPQQPQHF
.	TRBV7-2	.	TRBJ1-1	TGTGCCAGCAGCGAAGGAGGGGGGGGAGTGACTGAAGCTTTCTTT	CASSEGGGGVTEAFF
.	TRBV7-3	.	TRBJ2-1	TGTGCCAGCAGCGAAAAGCGGAATGAGCAGTTCTTC	CASSEKRNEQFF
few	TRBV19	TRBD1	TRBJ1-2	TGTGCCAGTAGCGCATCGGGACAGGGTGCTGGCTACACCTTC	CASSASGQGAGYTF
.	TRBV7-3	TRBD2	TRBJ2-3	TGTGCCAGCAGCACAAGCGGGGGGGCAGTAGATACGCAGTATTTT	CASSTSGGAVDTQYF
.	TRBV29-1	TRBD1	TRBJ1-4	TGCAGCGCCGGGGGGGGACAGGGAAGAGAAAAACTGTTTTTT	CSAGGGQGREKLFF
.	TRBV18	.	TRBJ2-6	TGTGCCAGCTCACCACGGGCTACCTCTGGGGCCAACGTCCTGACTTTC	CASSPRATSGANVLTF
.	TRBV7-2	TRBD2	TRBJ2-2	TGTGCCAGCAGCTTAGTTGTAAGCGGGGCCGGAACCGGGGAGCTGTTTTTT	CASSLVVSGAGTGELFF
.	TRBV12-5	.	TRBJ1-5	TGTGCTAGTGGTTTGGACGTACATCAGCCCCAGCATTTT	CASGLDVHQPQHF
.	TRBV4-3	.	TRBJ2-2	TGCGCCAGCAGCCCGGGGGTCAACACCGGGGAGCTGTTTTTT	CASSPGVNTGELFF
.	TRBV11-3	.	TRBJ2-3	TGTGCCAGCAGCTTAGGGCAGGGTAAAGGGACGCAGTATTTT	CASSLGQGKGTQYF
.	TRBV7-2	.	TRBJ1-1	TGTGCCAGCAGCTTAGTGGCGGACACTGAAGCTTTCTTT	CASSLVADTEAFF
.	TRBV6-6	.	TRBJ1-4	TGTGCCAGCAGTTCTCCGGGTTTCGGGGAAAAACTGTTTTTT	CASSSPGFGEKLFF
.	TRBV7-2	.	TRBJ1-6	TGTGCCAGCGGCCCCGGGACAAAGGGTTCACCCCTCCACTTT	CASGPGTKGSPLHF
.	TRBV14	.	TRBJ1-4	TGTGCCAGCAGCCTGGACTCTGCAACTAATGAAAAACTGTTTTTT	CASSLDSATNEKLFF
.	TRBV11-2	.	TRBJ2-5	TGTGCCAGCAGCAAGGATTCAGGGCTACAGTACTTC	CASSKDSGLQYF
.	TRBV3-1/TRBV3-2	.	TRBJ1-2	TGTGCCAGCAGCCTAGGCACCCTCAGGGACTATGGCTACACCTTC	CASSLGTLRDYGYTF
.	TRBV7-2	.	TRBJ1-2	TGTGCCAGCAGCTTAGCTGGCTTTGGGAACTATGGCTACACCTTC	CASSLAGFGNYGYTF
.	TRBV9	.	TRBJ1-2	TGTGCCAGCTCCGGCCCCACTGGGTATGGCTACACCTTC	CASSGPTGYGYTF
.	TRBV19	TRBD2	TRBJ2-7	TGTGCCAGTAGTATAGGGGCTAGCGGGGCCTACGAGCAGTACTTC	CASSIGASGAYEQYF
.	TRBV4-1	.	TRBJ1-5	TGCGCCAGCAGCCAAGTTCGGGGAATTGATCAGCCCCAGCATTTT	CASSQVRGIDQPQHF
few	TRBV2	TRBD1	TRBJ1-2	TGTGCCAGCAGGAGGGGACAGGGGAGTAATGGCTACACCTTC	CASRRGQGSNGYTF
.	TRBV9	TRBD2	TRBJ2-2	TGTGCCAGCAGCGCCGCACTAGCGGGGAATGGGGGGGAGCTGTTTTTT	CASSAALAGNGGELFF
.	TRBV6-5	.	TRBJ2-1	TGTGCCAGCGCGCAAACCTCCTACAATGAGCAGTTCTTC	CASAQTSYNEQFF
.	TRBV5-8	.	TRBJ1-5	TGTGCCAGCAGCTTTTCAGGGGTCGATCAGCCCCAGCATTTT	CASSFSGVDQPQHF
.	TRBV29-1	.	TRBJ2-7	TGCAGCGTTGAAGGATTAATCTACGGAGAGCAGTACTTC	CSVEGLIYGEQYF
.	TRBV11-2	.	TRBJ1-6	TGTGCCAGCAGCTTAGGAGGACGTGTGGCGGCGCCCCTCCACTTT	CASSLGGRVAAPLHF
.	TRBV4-1	TRBD1	TRBJ2-5	TGCGCCAGCAGCCGAAATCCGGGACAGGAGGCTTCAGAGACCCAGTACTTC	CASSRNPGQEASETQYF
few	TRBV6-4	TRBD1	TRBJ2-2	TGTGCCAGCAGTGACTCGCAGGGGGCCGACACCGGGGAGCTGTTTTTT	CASSDSQGADTGELFF
.	TRBV19	.	TRBJ1-1	TGTGCCAGTAGTAAGAAGGGAAGGAACGCTGAAGCTTTCTTT	CASSKKGRNAEAFF
once	TRBV7-3	.	TRBJ2-7	TGTGCCAGCAGCTCACTCGGGGGAGAGCAGTACTTC	CASSSLGGEQYF
.	TRBV3-1/TRBV3-2	.	TRBJ1-5	TGTGCCAGCAGCCAACCCCACAGGGCGCATCAGCCCCAGCATTTT	CASSQPHRAHQPQHF
.	TRBV6-4	TRBD1	TRBJ1-2	TGTGCCAGCAGTGACCGACAGGGCGAAACTGATGTCTACACCTTC	CASSDRQGETDVYTF
.	TRBV28	TRBD2	TRBJ2-1	TGTGCCAGCGGCGGGGGGGCTGACGATGAGCAGTTCTTC	CASGGGADDEQFF
medium-sized	TRBV4-3	TRBD1	TRBJ2-5	TGCGCCAGCAGCCCTGGACAGGGGGCGGGGGAGACCCAGTACTTC	CASSPGQGAGETQYF
.	TRBV29-1	TRBD1	TRBJ2-7	TGCAGCGTTGTCCTAGGGACAGGCTACGAGCAGTACTTC	CSVVLGTGYEQYF
.	TRBV11-1	.	TRBJ1-6	TGTGCCAGCAGCTTAGAAGGCCTAGGCATTAATTCACCCCTCCACTTT	CASSLEGLGINSPLHF
.	TRBV4-2	TRBD1	TRBJ2-7	TGTGCCAGCAGCCAAGAGGGGACAGGGCCCTACGAGCAGTACTTC	CASSQEGTGPYEQYF
.	TRBV5-6	.	TRBJ2-2	TGTGCCAGCAGCCTAGGGGGACATCAGCACACCGGGGAGCTGTTTTTT	CASSLGGHQHTGELFF
few	TRBV4-2	TRBD2	TRBJ2-7	TGTGCCAGCAGCCAAGATCTAGCGGGCTCCTACGAGCAGTACTTC	CASSQDLAGSYEQYF